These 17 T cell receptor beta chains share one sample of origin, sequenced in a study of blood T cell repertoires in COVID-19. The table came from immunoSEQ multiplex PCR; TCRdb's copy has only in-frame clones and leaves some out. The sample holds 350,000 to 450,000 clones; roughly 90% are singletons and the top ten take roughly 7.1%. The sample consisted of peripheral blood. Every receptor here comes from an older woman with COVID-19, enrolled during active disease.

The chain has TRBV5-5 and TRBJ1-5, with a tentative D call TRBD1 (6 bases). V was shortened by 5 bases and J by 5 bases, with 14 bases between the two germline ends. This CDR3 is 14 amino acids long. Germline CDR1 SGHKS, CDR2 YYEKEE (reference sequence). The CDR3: CASSLAGGDQPQHF. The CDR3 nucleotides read TGTGCCAGCAGTTTAGCGGGGGGCGATCAGCCCCAGCATTTT.

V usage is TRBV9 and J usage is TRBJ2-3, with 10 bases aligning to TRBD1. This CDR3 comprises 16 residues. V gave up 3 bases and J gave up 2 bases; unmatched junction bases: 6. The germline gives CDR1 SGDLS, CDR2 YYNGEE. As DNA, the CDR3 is TGTGCCAGCAGCGAAGGGACAGGGGCGTTCACAGATACGCAGTATTTT. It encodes CASSEGTGAFTDTQYF.

The CDR3 reads CASSQDAGGYNEQFF. DNA for the CDR3: TGTGCCAGCAGCCAAGATGCGGGGGGCTACAATGAGCAGTTCTTC. The V gene is TRBV4-2, the J gene TRBJ2-1, with 8 bases that match TRBD2. CDR1 and CDR2 from the germline V gene are LGHNA and YNFKEQ. The CDR3 runs to 15 residues. V shed 0 bases, J shed 3 bases, and the junction held 1 base outside the gene matches.

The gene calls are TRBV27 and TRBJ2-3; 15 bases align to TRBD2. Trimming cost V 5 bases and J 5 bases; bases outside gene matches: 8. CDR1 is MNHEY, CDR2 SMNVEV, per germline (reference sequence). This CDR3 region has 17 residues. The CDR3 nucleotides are TGTGCCAGCAGTGTACGGACTAGCGGGGGGGTTGTAGATACGCAGTATTTT. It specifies CASSVRTSGGVVDTQYF.

The CDR3 bases are TGTGCCAGCAGCCTTATGAACACTGAAGCTTTCTTT. The encoded protein is CASSLMNTEAFF. This chain uses TRBV7-9 with TRBJ1-1; no clear D gene. The CDR3 sequence is 12 residues long. Germline CDR1 SEHNR, CDR2 FQNEAQ (reference sequence). V was cut by 5 bases and J by 0 bases, with 4 bases left in between.

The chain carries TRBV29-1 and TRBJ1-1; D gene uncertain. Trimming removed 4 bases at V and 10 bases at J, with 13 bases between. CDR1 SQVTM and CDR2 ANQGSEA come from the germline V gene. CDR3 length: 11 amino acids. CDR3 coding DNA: TGCAGCGTTGTGTTTGGTCCCGGAGCTTTCTTT. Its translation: CSVVFGPGAFF. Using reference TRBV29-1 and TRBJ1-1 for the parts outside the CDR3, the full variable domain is SAVISQKPSRDICQRGTSLTIQCQVDSQVTMMFWYRQQPGQSLTLIATANQGSEATYESGFVIDKFPISRPNLTFSTLTVSNMSPEDSSIYLCSVVFGPGAFFGQGTRLTVV.

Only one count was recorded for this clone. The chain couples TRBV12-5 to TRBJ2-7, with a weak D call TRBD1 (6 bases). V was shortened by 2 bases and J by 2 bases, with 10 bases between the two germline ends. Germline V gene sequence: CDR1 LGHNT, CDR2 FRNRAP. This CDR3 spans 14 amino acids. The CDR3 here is CASGLLTGPYEQYF. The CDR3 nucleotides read TGTGCTAGTGGTTTGTTGACAGGACCCTACGAGCAGTACTTC.

CDR3 amino acids: CSVLHRYEQYF. In DNA form, the CDR3 reads TGCAGTGTACTTCACCGCTACGAGCAGTACTTC. The gene calls are TRBV20-1 and TRBJ2-7, with D hard to call. V lost 7 bases and J 3 bases, leaving 10 bases between the germline ends. This CDR3 has 11 amino acids. CDR1 is DFQATT, CDR2 SNEGSKA, per germline (reference sequence).

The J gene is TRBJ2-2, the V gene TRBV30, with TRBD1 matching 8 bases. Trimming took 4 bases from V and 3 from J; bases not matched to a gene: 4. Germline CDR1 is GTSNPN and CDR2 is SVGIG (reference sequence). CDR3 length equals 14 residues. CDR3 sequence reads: CAWTWTGHTGELFF. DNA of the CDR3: TGTGCCTGGACCTGGACAGGGCACACCGGGGAGCTGTTTTTT.

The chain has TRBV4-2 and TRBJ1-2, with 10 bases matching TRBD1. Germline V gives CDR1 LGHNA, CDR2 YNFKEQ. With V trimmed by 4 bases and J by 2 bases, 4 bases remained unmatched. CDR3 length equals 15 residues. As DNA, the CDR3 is TGTGCCAGCAGCCCGGGGACAGGGGAAAACTATGGCTACACCTTC. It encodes CASSPGTGENYGYTF.

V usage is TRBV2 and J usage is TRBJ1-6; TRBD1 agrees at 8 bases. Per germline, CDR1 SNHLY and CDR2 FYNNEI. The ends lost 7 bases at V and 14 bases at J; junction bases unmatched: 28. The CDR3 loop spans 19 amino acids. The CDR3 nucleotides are TGTGCCAGCACCTCCCCACCGGGACAGGAAGGAGGGATATTCACAGCCCTCCACTTT. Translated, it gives CASTSPPGQEGGIFTALHF. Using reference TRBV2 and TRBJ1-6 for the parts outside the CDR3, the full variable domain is EPEVTQTPSHQVTQMGQEVILRCVPISNHLYFYWYRQILGQKVEFLVSFYNNEISEKSEIFDDQFSVERPDGSNFTLKIRSTKLEDSAMYFCASTSPPGQEGGIFTALHFGNGTRLTVT.

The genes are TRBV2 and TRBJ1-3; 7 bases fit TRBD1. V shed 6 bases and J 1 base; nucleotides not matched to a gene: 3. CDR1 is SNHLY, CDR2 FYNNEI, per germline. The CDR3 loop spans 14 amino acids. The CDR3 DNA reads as TGTGCCAGCAGGGTACAGGGGTCTGGAAACACCATATATTTT. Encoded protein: CASRVQGSGNTIYF.

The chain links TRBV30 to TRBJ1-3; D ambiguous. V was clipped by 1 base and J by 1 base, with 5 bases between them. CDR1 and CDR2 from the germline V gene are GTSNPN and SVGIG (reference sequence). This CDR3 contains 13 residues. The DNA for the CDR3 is TGTGCCTGGAGTGGGCTTTCTGGAAACACCATATATTTT. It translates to CAWSGLSGNTIYF.

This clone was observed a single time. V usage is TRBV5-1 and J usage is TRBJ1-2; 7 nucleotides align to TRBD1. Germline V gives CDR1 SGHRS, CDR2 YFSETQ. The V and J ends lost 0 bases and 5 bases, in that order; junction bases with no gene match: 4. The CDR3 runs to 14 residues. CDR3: CASSLGDRLYGYTF. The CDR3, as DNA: TGCGCCAGCAGCTTGGGGGACAGACTTTATGGCTACACCTTC.

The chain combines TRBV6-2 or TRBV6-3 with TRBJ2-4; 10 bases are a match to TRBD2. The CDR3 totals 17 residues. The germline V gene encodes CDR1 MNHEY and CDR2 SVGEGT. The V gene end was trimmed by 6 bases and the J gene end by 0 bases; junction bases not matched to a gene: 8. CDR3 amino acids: CASSGLAENLAKNIQYF. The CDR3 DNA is TGTGCCAGCAGCGGACTAGCGGAGAACCTAGCCAAAAACATTCAGTACTTC.

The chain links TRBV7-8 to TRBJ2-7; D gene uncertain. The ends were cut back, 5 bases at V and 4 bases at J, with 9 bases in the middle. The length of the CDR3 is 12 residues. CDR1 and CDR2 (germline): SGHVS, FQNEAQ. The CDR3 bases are TGTGCCAGCAGCCAGACTCTGTACGAGCAGTACTTC. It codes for CASSQTLYEQYF.

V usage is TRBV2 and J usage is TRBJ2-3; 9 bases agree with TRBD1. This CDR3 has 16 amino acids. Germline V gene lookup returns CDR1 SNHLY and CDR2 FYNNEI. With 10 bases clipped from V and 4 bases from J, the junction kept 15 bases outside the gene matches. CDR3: CAIDFSGTGMSDTQYF. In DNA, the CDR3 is TGTGCCATCGACTTTTCCGGGACAGGGATGTCAGATACGCAGTATTTT.